This passage covers 24 T cell receptor beta chains from one sample sequenced in a study of OX40 agonist ivuxolimab in advanced cancers. Profiling relied on immunoSEQ multiplex PCR, and the TCRdb table lists in-frame clones only, not all of them. The data show 98,000 or so clones, with approximately 90% seen just once and over 0.6% held by the top ten. Sequenced here: CD4+ or CD8+ T cells sorted from blood, sampled in a trial of the OX40 agonist ivuxolimab. The receptors originated from an adult with an advanced solid tumor such as melanoma, head and neck, liver or kidney cancer.

This chain uses TRBV6-1 with TRBJ2-1; D assignment may be TRBD1 or TRBD2 (5 bases each). The ends were cut back, 5 bases at V and 0 bases at J, with 8 bases in the middle. The V gene's germline CDR1 is MNHNS and CDR2 SASEGT. This CDR3 is 14 amino acids long. CDR3 in amino acids: CASSPGPSYNEQFF. As DNA, the CDR3 is TGTGCCAGCAGTCCGGGACCCTCCTACAATGAGCAGTTCTTC.

The chain combines TRBV5-1 with TRBJ2-5; 9 nucleotides agree with TRBD1. V shed 5 bases and J 5 bases; nucleotides not matched to a gene: 7. Germline lookup yields CDR1 SGHRS and CDR2 YFSETQ. The CDR3 loop spans 14 amino acids. The CDR3 loop reads CASRRDRATETQYF. CDR3 nucleotides: TGCGCCAGCAGACGGGACAGGGCGACGGAGACCCAGTACTTC. The whole variable domain, filled in from reference TRBV5-1 and TRBJ2-5, reads KAGVTQTPRYLIKTRGQQVTLSCSPISGHRSVSWYQQTPGQGLQFLFEYFSETQRNKGNFPGRFSGRQFSNSRSEMNVSTLELGDSALYLCASRRDRATETQYFGPGTRLLVL.

This chain's CDR3 is CASSRPGQDYGYTF. DNA of the CDR3: TGTGCCAGCTCACGCCCGGGACAGGACTATGGCTACACCTTC. This chain uses TRBV18 with TRBJ1-2, with TRBD1 identical over 8 bases. Germline V gives CDR1 KGHSH, CDR2 LQKENI. CDR3 length equals 14 residues. The trim removed 4 bases at V and 3 bases at J, leaving 4 bases unmatched. Using reference TRBV18 and TRBJ1-2 for the parts outside the CDR3, the full variable domain is NAGVMQNPRHLVRRRGQEARLRCSPMKGHSHVYWYRQLPEEGLKFMVYLQKENIIDESGMPKERFSAEFPKEGPSILRIQQVVRGDSAAYFCASSRPGQDYGYTFGSGTRLTVV.

J is TRBJ1-2 and V is TRBV10-3; 7 bases match TRBD1. The ends lost 5 bases at V and 4 bases at J; junction bases unmatched: 22. This CDR3 comprises 19 residues. Germline V gene data show CDR1 as ENHRY and CDR2 as SYGVKD. The CDR3 protein is CAISPHRPGQRGFSYGYTF. CDR3 bases: TGTGCCATCAGTCCACATCGACCGGGACAGAGGGGCTTTAGCTATGGCTACACCTTC.

This rearrangement joins TRBV20-1 to TRBJ1-6, with a weak D call TRBD1 (5 bases). The V gene lost 2 bases and the J gene lost 16 bases, with 12 bases spanning the gap. CDR3 size: 11 residues. Looked up from germline, CDR1 is DFQATT and CDR2 is SNEGSKA (reference sequence). The CDR3 sequence: CSARLTGGLHF. The CDR3 DNA reads TGCAGTGCTAGACTCACGGGGGGTCTCCACTTT.

The chain uses TRBV19 and TRBJ2-3; the D gene is possibly TRBD1 (5 bases). The germline gives CDR1 LNHDA, CDR2 SQIVND (reference sequence). V lost 7 bases and J 6 bases, leaving 5 bases between the germline ends. The CDR3 is made up of 10 amino acids. CDR3 in amino acids: CASTGDTQYF. CDR3 bases: TGTGCCAGTACAGGGGATACGCAGTATTTT.

The V and J genes are TRBV5-6 and TRBJ1-3; D is undetermined. CDR1 SGHDT and CDR2 YYEEEE come from the germline V gene. The CDR3 totals 14 residues. The V gene lost 4 bases and the J gene lost 2 bases, with 10 bases spanning the gap. CDR3: CASSRRETGNTIYF. The CDR3 region has the DNA TGTGCCAGCAGCCGGCGGGAAACTGGAAACACCATATATTTT.

V and J are TRBV9 and TRBJ1-1; a weak D match, TRBD1 (6 bases). The V end was cut by 0 bases, the J end by 1 base, with 13 bases between. There are 16 residues in the CDR3. Germline lookup yields CDR1 SGDLS and CDR2 YYNGEE. The CDR3, as DNA: TGTGCCAGCAGCGTAGAGGGGGAGGGTTGGAACACTGAAGCTTTCTTT. The encoded protein is CASSVEGEGWNTEAFF.

V gene TRBV5-1 combines with J gene TRBJ2-2, with TRBD2 as a possible D gene (5 bases). V was shortened by 10 bases and J by 6 bases, with 19 bases between the two germline ends. Germline CDR1 SGHRS, CDR2 YFSETQ. The CDR3 runs 14 residues. The CDR3 reads CASSGGTHPGELFF. The CDR3 bases are TGCGCCTCCTCCGGAGGAACGCACCCCGGGGAGCTGTTTTTT.

The genes are TRBV19 and TRBJ2-7; D is tentatively TRBD1 or TRBD2 (6 bases each). The CDR3 is made up of 20 amino acids. Germline V gene sequence: CDR1 LNHDA, CDR2 SQIVND (reference sequence). V lost 8 bases, J lost 2 bases, and 34 bases lay in between. CDR3 coding DNA: TGTGCCAGTGTACCCGTACGAGCTGACCCGAGAGGGGGGCCCCCCTACGAGCAGTACTTC. This gives the protein CASVPVRADPRGGPPYEQYF. The variable domain in full, with the rest retrieved from reference TRBV19 and TRBJ2-7, is DGGITQSPKYLFRKEGQNVTLSCEQNLNHDAMYWYRQDPGQGLRLIYYSQIVNDFQKGDIAEGYSVSREKKESFPLTVTSAQKNPTAFYLCASVPVRADPRGGPPYEQYFGPGTRLTVT.

The rearrangement links TRBV4-1 to TRBJ2-1, with 10 bases that match TRBD2. With V trimmed by 1 base and J by 5 bases, 14 bases remained unmatched. This CDR3 has 19 residues. Per the germline V gene, CDR1 is MGHRA and CDR2 is YSYEKL. Here the CDR3 DNA reads TGCGCCAGCAGCCAAGGGGGTCCCCCTACTAGCGGGAAAAACAATGAGCAGTTCTTC. Its translation: CASSQGGPPTSGKNNEQFF.

This rearrangement joins TRBV19 to TRBJ1-2; 9 nucleotides agree with TRBD1. Germline trimming cut 4 bases from V and 0 bases from J; bases unmatched to any gene: 3. In germline, CDR1 is LNHDA, CDR2 SQIVND (reference sequence). CDR3 length equals 15 residues. DNA for the CDR3: TGTGCCAGTAGTACCCGGACAGGGGCTAACTATGGCTACACCTTC. Its protein product is CASSTRTGANYGYTF.

This chain uses TRBV6-1 with TRBJ1-2; TRBD1 matches at 7 bases. The CDR3 is 13 residues long. The germline V gene encodes CDR1 MNHNS and CDR2 SASEGT. J gave up 6 bases and V 8 bases, and 9 bases lay outside the gene matches. The CDR3: CASLRTGLNGYTF. In DNA form, the CDR3 reads TGTGCCAGCCTTAGGACAGGACTCAATGGCTACACCTTC.

V is TRBV19 and J is TRBJ2-1; D is uncertain. The germline V and J ends were trimmed by 3 bases and 4 bases, with 13 bases remaining between them. This CDR3 comprises 15 residues. The germline V gene encodes CDR1 LNHDA and CDR2 SQIVND (reference sequence). The CDR3 sequence: CASSIAGEAYNEQFF. For the CDR3, the DNA is TGTGCCAGTAGTATTGCAGGAGAAGCGTACAATGAGCAGTTCTTC.

CDR3 residues: CASTLAGGCLETQYF. The DNA of the CDR3 is TGTGCCAGTACTCTAGCGGGGGGGTGTCTGGAGACCCAGTACTTC. V and J are TRBV19 and TRBJ2-5; TRBD2 agrees at 12 bases. Looked up from germline, CDR1 is LNHDA and CDR2 is SQIVND (reference sequence). This CDR3 is built from 15 residues. V trimming: 7 bases; J trimming: 5 bases; junction bases outside the gene matches: 8.

This chain links TRBV2 with TRBJ2-3; TRBD1 aligns across 7 bases. Losses at the gene ends were 8 bases for V and 3 bases for J; bases not matched to a gene: 2. Germline V CDR1 and CDR2: SNHLY, FYNNEI. This CDR3 spans 12 amino acids. The CDR3 is CASQQGTDTQYF. The CDR3 DNA sequence: TGTGCCAGCCAACAGGGGACAGATACGCAGTATTTT.

The chain combines TRBV7-2 with TRBJ1-2; D is ambiguous. Germline V CDR1 and CDR2: SGHTA, FQGNSA. CDR3 length: 13 residues. The V and J ends lost 1 base and 5 bases respectively, with 8 bases between them. CDR3 protein: CASSLVRAYGYTF. DNA of the CDR3: TGTGCCAGCAGCTTAGTGAGGGCGTATGGCTACACCTTC.

The chain employs TRBV12-5 and TRBJ2-7; TRBD1 matches at 8 bases. The V gene's germline CDR1 is LGHNT and CDR2 FRNRAP. Trimming took 6 bases from V and 0 from J; bases not matched to a gene: 7. The CDR3 is 15 amino acids. CDR3 loop: CASGSRQGLSYEQYF. The CDR3 nucleotides are TGTGCTAGTGGCAGTAGACAGGGGCTCTCCTACGAGCAGTACTTC.

This clone was recorded a few times. CDR3 in DNA: TGTGCCACGGGACCGATCTCTGGAAACACCATATATTTT. It specifies CATGPISGNTIYF. The chain has TRBV6-1 and TRBJ1-3, with D perhaps TRBD1 (5 bases). Trimming pared 10 bases from V and 0 bases from J, leaving 10 bases between. Per the germline V gene, CDR1 is MNHNS and CDR2 is SASEGT. This CDR3 has 13 amino acids.

The chain combines TRBV5-6 with TRBJ1-1; D gene ambiguous. Germline CDR1 SGHDT, CDR2 YYEEEE. The CDR3 totals 14 residues. V shed 1 base and J shed 1 base, with 8 bases lying between them. The CDR3 DNA reads TGTGCCAGCAGCTTGTTGGCAGGGAACACTGAAGCTTTCTTT. It yields the protein CASSLLAGNTEAFF. Supplemented by reference TRBV5-6 and TRBJ1-1, the full variable domain reads DAGVTQSPTHLIKTRGQQVTLRCSPKSGHDTVSWYQQALGQGPQFIFQYYEEEERQRGNFPDRFSGHQFPNYSSELNVNALLLGDSALYLCASSLLAGNTEAFFGQGTRLTVV.

A single count supports this clone. The chain carries TRBV30 and TRBJ1-2; the D gene is possibly TRBD1 (6 bases). The CDR3 is 12 amino acids. Germline V gene sequence: CDR1 GTSNPN, CDR2 SVGIG (reference sequence). For the CDR3, the DNA is TGTGGGGGGGCAGCGCAAAACTATGGCTACACCTTC. Translation: CGGAAQNYGYTF. The variable domain in full, with the rest retrieved from reference TRBV30 and TRBJ1-2, is SQTIHQWPATLVQPVGSPLSLECTVEGTSNPNLYWYRQAAGRGLQLLFYSVGIGQISSEVPQNLSASRPQDRQFILSSKKLLLSDSGFYLCGGAAQNYGYTFGSGTRLTVV.

The rearrangement uses TRBV6-6 and TRBJ2-1, with D perhaps matching TRBD2 (6 bases). Trimming removed 7 bases at V and 9 bases at J, with 16 bases between. The CDR3 contains 13 residues. CDR1 is MNHNY and CDR2 is SVGAGI in the germline V gene (reference sequence). The CDR3 DNA follows: TGTGCCAGCACACTAGCCGTGGGAAGTGAGCAGTTCTTC. Encoded protein: CASTLAVGSEQFF.

The rearrangement joins TRBV6-5 to TRBJ2-7; D gene unclear. V gave up 6 bases and J gave up 2 bases, with 17 bases separating them. Germline-derived CDR1 and CDR2 are MNHEY and SVGAGI. The CDR3 covers 15 residues. This CDR3 is CASSRSRIGAYEQYF. The CDR3 nucleotides are TGTGCCAGCAGCCGGTCGAGGATTGGTGCCTACGAGCAGTACTTC.

This chain joins TRBV20-1 and TRBJ1-2; weak D call: TRBD1 (5 bases). Germline V CDR1 and CDR2: DFQATT, SNEGSKA (reference sequence). The CDR3 loop spans 9 amino acids. V lost 7 bases to trimming and J lost 7 bases, with 7 bases between them. Here the CDR3 reads CSEGRGYTF. CDR3 bases: TGCAGTGAGGGACGTGGCTACACCTTC.